This T cell receptor beta chain was recovered during a study of T-cell memory formation after mild COVID-19. Germline V gene sequence: CDR1 GTSNPN, CDR2 SVGIG (reference sequence). This CDR3 contains 15 residues. V lost 0 bases and J lost 8; bases outside the gene matches: 11. TCRdb processed the 5' RACE reads anew with MiXCR; each CDR3 protein has one entry. The table shows fewer than 500,000 distinct CDR3 sequences, with 25% occurring only once. The chain joins TRBV30 to TRBJ2-3; 7 nucleotides line up with TRBD2. This TCR derives from an adult woman who had mild COVID-19 (a few samples of this study predate the infection). Cell type and time point are not known. The sample consisted of PBMCs or a T cell subset sorted from them (not recorded which). The CDR3 DNA is TGTGCCTGGAGTGTACAAAGCGGGGCGGCGAGTACGCAGTATTTT. It translates to CAWSVQSGAASTQYF. The full variable domain, its missing parts supplied by reference TRBV30 and TRBJ2-3, is SQTIHQWPATLVQPVGSPLSLECTVEGTSNPNLYWYRQAAGRGLQLLFYSVGIGQISSEVPQNLSASRPQDRQFILSSKKLLLSDSGFYLCAWSVQSGAASTQYFGPGTRLTVL.